The TCR beta chain described here comes from a study of PD-L1 blockade in urothelial cancer. Study as a whole: About nine tenths of the roughly 30 patients were men whose urothelial cancer was bladder-origin. In terms of prior chemotherapy, patients had received 0 to 3 regimens. Study outcomes and limitations: Clonality of blood TCR below the median before treatment predicted better survival.

To note about this clone: Its cognate antigen is unknown.

Specified time point: pretreatment peripheral blood. Diagnoses among patients were locally advanced or metastatic urothelial carcinoma. Method: immunoSEQ multiplex PCR; TCRdb's copy keeps in-frame clones and lacks some. The data show more than 75,000 clones, about 83% seen once. V lost 4 bases and J lost 5, with 21 bases in between. The germline CDR1 and CDR2 sequences are GTSNPN and SVGIG (reference sequence). The CDR3 has 16 amino acids. This TCR derives from a man aged 55 to 70 with urothelial cancer. The chain is built from TRBV30 and TRBJ2-1; D is possibly TRBD2 (6 bases). Sequencing used PBMCs, obtained around atezolizumab (anti-PD-L1) treatment. As DNA, the CDR3 is TGTGCCTGGAACCGACTGGGTGGGCGGGGAGACAATGAGCAGTTCTTC. It yields the protein CAWNRLGGRGDNEQFF.